Given below is one T cell receptor (beta chain) in context. The identical CDR3 is also encoded by other nucleotide sequences in the sample. The table came from immunoSEQ multiplex PCR; TCRdb's copy has only in-frame clones and leaves some out. Seen here are over 200,000 clones, around nine tenths observed once, and the top ten hold approximately 6.2%. The CDR3 length is 13 residues. Germline V CDR1 and CDR2: MRHNA, SNTAGT. V dropped 6 bases and J dropped 1; count of bases not matched to a gene: 2. This sample was included in a study of blood T cell repertoires in COVID-19. Across the whole study: Collection of acute and convalescent COVID-19 samples took place in the United States, Italy and Spain. PBMCs, B-cell-depleted T cells, or T cells were the source of the cDNA or gDNA that made up the material.

The sequence was collected from a man aged 55 to 70 who had recovered from COVID-19. V is TRBV6-4 and J is TRBJ1-1; 7 bases are a match to TRBD1. Sequenced sample: peripheral blood. The CDR3 DNA follows: TGTGCCAGCAGAAGGACAGGGAACACTGAAGCTTTCTTT. Protein: CASRRTGNTEAFF.